This is a list of T cell receptor beta chains from one sample in a study of regulatory T cells in long-lasting Graves disease. TCRdb passed the multiplex PCR reads through MiXCR, listing each CDR3 protein once. The repertoire has a few hundred thousand distinct CDR3 sequences, 23% of them found once; the top ten carry roughly a quarter. This specimen consisted of peripheral blood mononuclear cells (PBMCs), obtained when the disease was refractory, from a patient treated with antithyroid drugs. The receptors stem from a female donor with Graves disease. The CDR3 runs from the conserved cysteine through the conserved F or W. Each record gives: J gene, D gene, V gene, clone size, CDR3 DNA, CDR3 protein. D genes are given only for firm matches. Clone size, where shown, is once, few, many, or a class for clones that have expanded.

TRBJ1-1	TRBD1	TRBV12-3/TRBV12-4	many	TGTGCCAGCAGTATGGGACAGCGAACTGAAGCTTTCTTT	CASSMGQRTEAFF
TRBJ2-7	.	TRBV20-1	.	TGCAGTGCCCGAACCGGGCAGGAAAACAACGAGCAGTACTTC	CSARTGQENNEQYF
TRBJ1-2	TRBD1	TRBV7-2	.	TGTGCCAGCAGCCCCTCCGGAGGGACAGGATATCAAGGCTACACCTTC	CASSPSGGTGYQGYTF
TRBJ2-5	.	TRBV4-3	.	TGCGCCAGCAGCCAAGATATGTGGGGTAACCAAGAGACCCAGTACTTC	CASSQDMWGNQETQYF
TRBJ1-2	.	TRBV7-9	many	TGTGCCAGCAGCCTCAGTACTAACTATGGCTACACCTTC	CASSLSTNYGYTF
TRBJ1-1	.	TRBV19	few	TGTGCCAGTACCGCGGGGACGGGTTCAGGAGCTTTCTTT	CASTAGTGSGAFF
TRBJ2-7	TRBD2	TRBV30	few	TGTGCCTGGAGTGCAACGGGACTAGCGGGAGTCGAGCAGTACTTC	CAWSATGLAGVEQYF
TRBJ2-4	.	TRBV19	few	TGTGCCAGTAGTACGAACGTGGTTCAGTACTTC	CASSTNVVQYF
TRBJ1-4	.	TRBV19	.	TGTGCCAGTACCCAGGGAGGGCCGGGTGAAAAACTGTTTTTT	CASTQGGPGEKLFF
TRBJ1-2	.	TRBV7-6	many	TGTGCCAGCAGCTTAGCTGGCACGGGGGGGGGTGGCATCAGGGTTGATGGCTACACCTTC	CASSLAGTGGGGIRVDGYTF
TRBJ2-3	TRBD2	TRBV7-6	.	TGTGCCAGCAGCTTAGCGAGCGGGAGGGGCACAGATACGCAGTATTTT	CASSLASGRGTDTQYF
TRBJ2-2	TRBD2	TRBV5-5	few	TGTGCCAGCAGCACGACAGGACTAGCGGGAGTGGGCACCGGGGAGCTGCTTTTT	CASSTTGLAGVGTGELLF
TRBJ2-5	TRBD2	TRBV2	.	TGTGCCAGCAGTGGGACTAGCGGTATTAAAGAGACCCAGTACTTC	CASSGTSGIKETQYF
TRBJ1-2	.	TRBV6-5	few	TGTGCCAGCAGTTACTCGACCGGGACCAGTGGCTACACCTTC	CASSYSTGTSGYTF
TRBJ2-7	.	TRBV28	many	TGTGCCAGCAGTTTGGACGGAATCTCCTACGAGCAGTACTTC	CASSLDGISYEQYF
TRBJ2-4	TRBD1	TRBV28	.	TGTGCCAGCAGTTTATCAGGACAGGTTATAGCCAAAAACATTCAGTACTTC	CASSLSGQVIAKNIQYF
TRBJ2-2	.	TRBV19	.	TGTGCCAGTAGTACCGGTAACACCGGGGAGCTGTTTTTT	CASSTGNTGELFF
TRBJ2-5	TRBD1	TRBV7-2	many	TGTGCCAGCAGAGACAGGGCCTTACAGCAAGAGACCCAGTACTTC	CASRDRALQQETQYF
TRBJ2-7	TRBD1	TRBV10-3	many	TGTGCCATCAGTGAGTCCACAGGGGGCCCCTACGAGCAGTACTTC	CAISESTGGPYEQYF
TRBJ2-1	TRBD2	TRBV28	few	TGTGCCAGCAGATCTAGCGGGAGAAAAGGGGAGCAGTTCTTC	CASRSSGRKGEQFF
TRBJ1-1	.	TRBV4-1	few	TGCGCCAGCAGCCAAGCCGGGACACTAAACACTGAAGCTTTCTTT	CASSQAGTLNTEAFF
TRBJ2-1	.	TRBV7-8	.	TGTGCCAGCAGCGAGGAGGACATTGAGCAGTTCTTC	CASSEEDIEQFF
TRBJ1-1	.	TRBV7-9	.	TGTGCCAGCAGCCTAGTGAAGGGCGGTCTCACTGAAGCTTTCTTT	CASSLVKGGLTEAFF
TRBJ1-5	.	TRBV2	few	TGTGCCAGCAGTTTGACCTCGGGTTTTGGTGGAAGCAATCAGCCCCAGCATTTT	CASSLTSGFGGSNQPQHF
TRBJ1-5	.	TRBV20-1	few	TGCAGTGCCAAGGTACAGGGCAATCAGCCCCAGCATTTT	CSAKVQGNQPQHF
TRBJ2-7	TRBD2	TRBV20-1	.	TGCAGTGCTATAGCGGGATCCTACGAGCAGTACTTC	CSAIAGSYEQYF
TRBJ2-7	.	TRBV28	many	TGTGCCAGCAGCCTCACAGGGCCCAGCTACGAGCAGTACTTC	CASSLTGPSYEQYF
TRBJ1-2	TRBD1	TRBV24-1	.	TGTGCCACCAGCCGGGACAGGGCAGATATCTATGGCTACACCTTC	CATSRDRADIYGYTF
TRBJ1-6	.	TRBV2	many	TGTGCCAGCAGTGAGTCTCTGGGGGGCCGATCACCCCTCCACTTT	CASSESLGGRSPLHF
TRBJ2-2	TRBD2	TRBV15	few	TGTGCCACCAGCAGAGACCGCGGGGGAGCGGGAAGGATAGAGAACACCGGGGAGCTGTTTTTT	CATSRDRGGAGRIENTGELFF
TRBJ1-1	.	TRBV28	.	TGTGCCAGCAGTTCTCTATATGCAGGGGAATCGCGGGCTTTCTTT	CASSSLYAGESRAFF
TRBJ1-2	.	TRBV14	.	TGTGCCAGCAGCCAATATGCAGGGCCCTATGGCTACACCTTC	CASSQYAGPYGYTF
TRBJ2-5	.	TRBV9	.	TGTGCCAGCAGCGTACGCGTGCAAGAGACCCAGTACTTC	CASSVRVQETQYF
TRBJ1-4	.	TRBV2	many	TGTGCCAGCAATACGAATGAAAAACTGTTTTTT	CASNTNEKLFF
TRBJ1-1	.	TRBV24-1	.	TGTGCCACCAATACAGGGTTAGGGACTGAAGCTTTCTTT	CATNTGLGTEAFF
TRBJ1-4	.	TRBV20-1	.	TGCAGTGCTATTCGCGCCAGGGCGAATGAAAAACTGTTTTTT	CSAIRARANEKLFF
TRBJ2-5	.	TRBV4-3	few	TGCGCCAGCAGCCAATCCTCGACCGGTGTTGAGACCCAGTACTTC	CASSQSSTGVETQYF
TRBJ2-7	TRBD1	TRBV10-3	once	TGTGCCATCAGTAGTGTTCCCGCCGGGACAGGCCTCTACGAGCAGTACTTC	CAISSVPAGTGLYEQYF
TRBJ2-4	TRBD2	TRBV28	few	TGTGCCAGCAGTACCAAGCGGGAGGGCAAAAACATTCAGTACTTC	CASSTKREGKNIQYF
TRBJ2-2	.	TRBV20-1	.	TGCAGTGCTAGAGTCGGGGGGCAGAGCACCGGGGAGCTGTTTTTT	CSARVGGQSTGELFF
TRBJ1-1	.	TRBV29-1	.	TGCAGCGCTCAGACAAGTACTGAAGCTTTCTTT	CSAQTSTEAFF
TRBJ1-6	.	TRBV6-1	few	TGTGCCAGCAGGACGGCCGGGAATGGGGGCTCACCCCTCCACTTT	CASRTAGNGGSPLHF
TRBJ2-5	TRBD2	TRBV19	.	TGTGCCAGTAGTATCCGGCTAGCGGGTTACCAAGAGACCCAGTACTTC	CASSIRLAGYQETQYF
TRBJ2-2	TRBD2	TRBV27	few	TGTGCCAGCAGTCCTAGCGGGAGGGTAAACACCGGGGAGCTGTTTTTT	CASSPSGRVNTGELFF
TRBJ2-2	.	TRBV28	.	TGTGCCAGCAGGGGGCACCCCAACACCGGGGAGCTGTTTTTT	CASRGHPNTGELFF
TRBJ2-5	.	TRBV20-1	few	TGCAGTGCTAGTGGGGAAGCGGCGTACCAAGAGACCCAGTACTTC	CSASGEAAYQETQYF
TRBJ2-7	TRBD2	TRBV20-1	few	TGCAGTGCTAGGGGGTTCGGGCTAGCGGTAAACCCTTCTGACGAGCAGTACTTC	CSARGFGLAVNPSDEQYF
TRBJ2-7	TRBD2	TRBV9	.	TGTGCCAGCAGCGCGGTCGGACCCAGCGGGGTGGCTTACGAGCAGTACTTC	CASSAVGPSGVAYEQYF
TRBJ2-2	.	TRBV28	few	TGTGCCAGCAGTCAAATCTGGGCGAACACCGGGGAGCTGTTTTTT	CASSQIWANTGELFF
TRBJ1-1	.	TRBV19	.	TGTGCCAGTAGTACCTGGACAGAGCCCTTTAGCACTGAAGCTTTCTTT	CASSTWTEPFSTEAFF
TRBJ2-2	TRBD2	TRBV12-3/TRBV12-4	.	TGTGCCAGCAGTTCCACGGGACTACCCCCCACCGGGGAGCTGTTTTTT	CASSSTGLPPTGELFF
TRBJ2-7	.	TRBV29-1	few	TGCAGCGTTGAAGTCCGCAGGGGTGACTACGAGCAGTACTTC	CSVEVRRGDYEQYF
TRBJ2-5	.	TRBV20-1	few	TGCAGTGCTCAGGCACGGGACCCCAGAAAGGAGACCCAGTACTTC	CSAQARDPRKETQYF
TRBJ2-1	.	TRBV28	.	TGTGCCAGCAGTTCGGAGGCCCGGGGAGATGAGCAGTTCTTC	CASSSEARGDEQFF
TRBJ1-3	.	TRBV4-1	once	TGCGCCAGCAGCGACCCCCGCGGCAAGGGAAACACCATATATTTT	CASSDPRGKGNTIYF